A selection of T cell receptor beta chains follows, all from one sample in a study of shared clonotypes between healthy human individuals. Assay used: immunoSEQ multiplex PCR; TCRdb lists only in-frame clones, some missing. The table records some 2.3 million clones, about 92% of them present only once. Sequences were obtained from naive CD4+ T cells from PBMCs. Receptors were obtained from a young man in good health. Some clones in this sample may be carry-over from other donors' samples. Both conserved end residues are part of each CDR3. The D gene is left open where the match is weak. Size tells how often a clone was seen (once, few, many) or the class of an expanded clone, and some rows leave it out.

clone_size	d_call	v_call	j_call	cdr3_nt	cdr3_aa
NA	TRBD2	TRBV5-1	TRBJ2-1	TGCGCCAGCAGCCAAACCCGGGGGGGAGATGAGCAGTTCTTC	CASSQTRGGDEQFF
once	NA	TRBV5-8	TRBJ1-5	TGTGCCAGCAGCTTATTAGGGGGTCTGGGCAATCAGCCCCAGCATTTT	CASSLLGGLGNQPQHF
NA	NA	TRBV4-1	TRBJ2-7	TGCGCCAGCAGCCAATCCGGGGCCTACGAGCAGTACTTC	CASSQSGAYEQYF
NA	TRBD1	TRBV27	TRBJ1-3	TGTGCCAGCAGTTTGGAGGGACAGGAGGTTTTAAGGGTTGGAAACACCATATATTTT	CASSLEGQEVLRVGNTIYF
NA	TRBD2	TRBV5-1	TRBJ2-1	TGCGCCAGCAGCTTACTAGCGGGAAGTGGAAATGAGCAGTTCTTC	CASSLLAGSGNEQFF
NA	NA	TRBV7-2	TRBJ1-4	TGTGCCAGCAGCCCCTCTCGGGAAAAACTGTTTTTT	CASSPSREKLFF
once	NA	TRBV5-1	TRBJ1-1	TGCGCCAGCAGCTTGGGGGGAGAGGACACTGAAGCTTTCTTT	CASSLGGEDTEAFF
NA	NA	TRBV9	TRBJ2-3	TGTGCCAGCAGCGGATTGGGGGTCGCAGATACGCAGTATTTT	CASSGLGVADTQYF
NA	TRBD2	TRBV11-3	TRBJ2-2	TGTGCCAGCAGCTTAAGTGGACTAGCGGGACCCACCGGGGAGCTGTTTTTT	CASSLSGLAGPTGELFF
NA	NA	TRBV4-1	TRBJ1-1	TGCGCCAGCAGCCAAGTTATGGATATGAACACTGAAGCTTTCTTT	CASSQVMDMNTEAFF
NA	NA	TRBV28	TRBJ1-3	TGTGCCAGCATTCTTGGACGGGGCTCTGGAAACACCATATATTTT	CASILGRGSGNTIYF
NA	NA	TRBV6-5	TRBJ2-7	TGTGCCAGCAGTTACCGCGGATTCGCCTACGAGCAGTACTTC	CASSYRGFAYEQYF
NA	TRBD2	TRBV4-2	TRBJ2-7	TGTGCCAGCAGCCAGGGACTAGCGGGGGCCAGCTCCTACGAGCAGTACTTC	CASSQGLAGASSYEQYF
NA	NA	TRBV30	TRBJ2-7	TGTGCCTGGAGTTCCCTCCCCCCGGCCGCCACCGGGGGATACTTC	CAWSSLPPAATGGYF
once	NA	TRBV5-1	TRBJ2-5	TGCGCCAGCGGCGAACCTGAAGAGACCCAGTACTTC	CASGEPEETQYF
NA	TRBD1	TRBV28	TRBJ2-7	TGTGCCAGCAGGAGACAGGGGCCCTACGAGCAGTACTTC	CASRRQGPYEQYF
NA	TRBD2	TRBV6-5	TRBJ2-7	TGTGCCAGCATGCCTAGCGGGTCGGACGAGCAGTACTTC	CASMPSGSDEQYF
once	NA	TRBV5-4	TRBJ2-3	TGTGCCAGCAGCTTGAAAGGTAGCACAGATACGCAGTATTTT	CASSLKGSTDTQYF
few	NA	TRBV7-8	TRBJ2-5	TGTGCCAGCAGCAGGGACGGGAGCAGAGAGACCCAGTACTTC	CASSRDGSRETQYF
NA	NA	TRBV11-1	TRBJ2-7	TGTGCCAGCACCTTTCACTCCCCCTACGAGCAGTACTTC	CASTFHSPYEQYF
NA	TRBD2	TRBV28	TRBJ2-7	TGTGCCAGCAGTTTGACTAGCGGGAGGGCGTATCAGTACTTC	CASSLTSGRAYQYF
NA	NA	TRBV30	TRBJ2-6	TGTGCCGGGGGGGCGGGGGCTGGGGCCAACGTCCTGACTTTC	CAGGAGAGANVLTF
NA	TRBD1	TRBV15	TRBJ1-1	TGTGCCACCAGCCCCGAGAGAAGGAGGACAGGGGGGGAAGCTTTCTTT	CATSPERRRTGGEAFF
NA	TRBD2	TRBV4-2	TRBJ2-5	TGTGCCAGCAGCCAAGGCAGCCTAGCGGGAACCTACGGTGAGACCCAGTACTTC	CASSQGSLAGTYGETQYF
NA	TRBD1	TRBV9	TRBJ2-7	TGTGCCAGCAGCGCGTCGGGACAGGCCTACGAGCAGTACTTC	CASSASGQAYEQYF
NA	NA	TRBV27	TRBJ2-4	TGTGCCAGCAGTTTTTCAGGAATCCGGAAAAACATTCAGTACTTC	CASSFSGIRKNIQYF
NA	TRBD1	TRBV5-1	TRBJ1-2	TGCGCCAGCAGCGGCCGGACAGGGGGGCCTATGGGCTACACCTTC	CASSGRTGGPMGYTF
NA	NA	TRBV19	TRBJ1-1	TGTGCCAGTAGTTCTAACGGGGCGAACACTGAAGCTTTCTTT	CASSSNGANTEAFF
NA	TRBD1	TRBV6-1	TRBJ1-5	TGTGCCAGCAGGTCCGGGACAGGCAATCAGCCCCAGCATTTT	CASRSGTGNQPQHF
NA	TRBD2	TRBV7-8	TRBJ2-2	TGTGCCAGTCCCCCCGAGGGGGTAGCGGGAGGACGAGGTACCGGGGAGCTGTTTTTT	CASPPEGVAGGRGTGELFF
NA	TRBD1	TRBV9	TRBJ2-5	TGTGCCAGCAGCGTAGGGACAGGGGCAGAGACCCAGTACTTC	CASSVGTGAETQYF
once	NA	TRBV7-9	TRBJ1-4	TGTGCCAGCAGCCCGCGGGGCCAAAGGGGCGAAAAACTGTTTTTT	CASSPRGQRGEKLFF
once	NA	TRBV18	TRBJ2-2	TGTGCCAGCTCACCCCTAGGGCAGGGGAACACCGGGGAGCTGTTTTTT	CASSPLGQGNTGELFF
NA	NA	TRBV28	TRBJ2-7	TGTGCCAGCAGTTTCGTACGAATCTCCTACGAGCAGTACTTC	CASSFVRISYEQYF
few	NA	TRBV15	TRBJ1-1	TGTGCCACCAGCAGAGACGTCGGCACGAACACTGAAGCTTTCTTT	CATSRDVGTNTEAFF